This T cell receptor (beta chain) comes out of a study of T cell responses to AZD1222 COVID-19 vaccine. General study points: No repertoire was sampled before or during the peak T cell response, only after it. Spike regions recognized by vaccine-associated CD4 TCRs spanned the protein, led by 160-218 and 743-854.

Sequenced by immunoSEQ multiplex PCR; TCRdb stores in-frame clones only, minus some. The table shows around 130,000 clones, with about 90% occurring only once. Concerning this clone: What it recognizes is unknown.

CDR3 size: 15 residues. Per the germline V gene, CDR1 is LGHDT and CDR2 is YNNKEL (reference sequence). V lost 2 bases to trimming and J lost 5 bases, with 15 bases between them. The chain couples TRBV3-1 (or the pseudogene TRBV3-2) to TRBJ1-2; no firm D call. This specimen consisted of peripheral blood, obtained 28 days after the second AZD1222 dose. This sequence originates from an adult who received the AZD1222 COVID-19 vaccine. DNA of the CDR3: TGTGCCAGCAGCCAATTAGGGATTCCCCTATATGGCTACACCTTC. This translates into CASSQLGIPLYGYTF.